This T cell receptor beta chain was identified in a study of blood T cell repertoires in COVID-19. Study details: The cDNA or gDNA used as material had been derived from T cells, B-cell-depleted T cells, or PBMCs.

Germline lookup yields CDR1 SGHTA and CDR2 FQGTGA. The CDR3 totals 18 residues. The V and J ends lost 7 bases and 2 bases, in that order; junction bases with no gene match: 14. Methods used by the authors: Nucleated cell number was recorded as an estimate derived from reference gene primer amplification. The assay was immunoSEQ multiplex PCR, and TCRdb's table has in-frame clones only and misses some. The D gene and trimming were derived from the DNA, and the V and J assignments and clone size from that table. The sample records roughly 300,000 clones, 80% to 90% being singletons. Sequenced material: peripheral blood. This sequence joins TRBV7-3 and TRBJ2-1; TRBD2 aligns across 10 bases. The receptor was derived from a man younger than 35 who had recovered from COVID-19. The CDR3 bases are TGTGCCAGCAACCTTCTAGCGGGAGAGGCACCCGCCTACAATGAGCAGTTCTTC. Translation: CASNLLAGEAPAYNEQFF.